Sequencing of this T cell receptor beta chain was carried out in a study of cytomegalovirus exposure and HLA in healthy donors. Study-wide context: Earlier sequencing of 150 million to 200 million T cells yielded approximately 100 million unique TCR beta sequences.

PCR employed 60 Vbeta and 13 Jbeta primers. TCRdb keeps only in-frame clones here, not all; method: immunoSEQ multiplex PCR. The table lists some 110,000 clones, 75% of them singletons. The V gene's germline CDR1 is MGHRA and CDR2 YSYEKL. Trimming cost V 4 bases and J 7 bases; bases outside gene matches: 13. The CDR3 totals 17 residues. Findings and caveats of the study: CMV serostatus stood as the only immune exposure information on hand. Most TCR sequences were uncommon, yet certain public TCRs appeared in many donors.

For this clone: The antigen is undetermined.

The sample was PBMCs. V is TRBV4-1 and J is TRBJ2-5, with 12 bases matching TRBD2. The sequence was obtained from a woman aged 18-29 years in good health and CMV-seronegative. In nucleotides, the CDR3 is TGCGCCAGCAGCCTCACCGTGGCTAGCGGGGGGGCCGGGACCCAGTACTTC. Translating gives CASSLTVASGGAGTQYF.